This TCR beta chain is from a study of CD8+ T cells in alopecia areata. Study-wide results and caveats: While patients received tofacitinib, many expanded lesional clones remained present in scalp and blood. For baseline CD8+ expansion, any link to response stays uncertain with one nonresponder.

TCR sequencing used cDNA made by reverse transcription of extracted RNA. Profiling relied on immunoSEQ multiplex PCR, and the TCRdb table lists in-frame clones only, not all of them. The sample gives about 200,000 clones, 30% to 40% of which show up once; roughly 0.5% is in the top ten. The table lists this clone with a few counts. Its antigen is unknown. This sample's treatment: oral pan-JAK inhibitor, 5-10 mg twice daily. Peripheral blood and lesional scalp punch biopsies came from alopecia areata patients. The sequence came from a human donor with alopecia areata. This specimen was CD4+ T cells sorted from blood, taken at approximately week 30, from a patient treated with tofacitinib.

The CDR3 nucleotides read TGTGCCAGCAGCTTGGCTTACCACGGGACAGGGTTGGCCGGGGAGCTGTTTTTT. Translating it yields CASSLAYHGTGLAGELFF. The chain is built from TRBV5-6 and TRBJ2-2; 9 positions match TRBD1. The V and J ends lost 0 bases and 6 bases, in that order; junction bases with no gene match: 12. This CDR3 region has 18 residues. Germline CDR1 and CDR2: SGHDT and YYEEEE.